This T cell receptor (beta chain) was retrieved from a study of shared clonotypes between healthy human individuals. Positive CCR7 selection of CD45RO-negative cells yielded the naive CD8 cells, and terminally differentiated effector memory CD45RA+ cells were excluded. V lost 5 bases to trimming and J lost 2 bases; unmatched junction nucleotides: 8. This CDR3 is built from 15 residues. Germline V gene sequence: CDR1 SGHTA, CDR2 FQGNSA. Generated by immunoSEQ multiplex PCR, the TCRdb table keeps only in-frame clones and is missing some. Found here are about 750,000 clones, almost 95% of them singletons; the top ten hold around 24%.

The receptor's source is a man between 25 and 39 years old in good health. V is TRBV7-2 and J is TRBJ2-7, with 8 bases matching TRBD2. The sequenced sample was naive CD8+ T cells sorted from blood. The CDR3 region is CASSPTRTSTYEQYF. CDR3 sequence (DNA): TGTGCCAGCAGCCCAACTAGGACTAGCACCTACGAGCAGTACTTC.